The clone carrying this T cell receptor (beta chain) was seen repeatedly, ten times or more. No antigen is known for it. This specimen comes from a study of T cells in Graves' hyperthyroidism and ophthalmopathy. Using RNA transcripts as the source, TCR beta CDR3 regions were amplified. Initially, a first-round RT-PCR of the TCR CDR3 employed the HTBI primer set. Each CDR3 protein gets one entry after TCRdb re-called the multiplex PCR reads with MiXCR. The table has over 350,000 distinct CDR3 sequences, over 11% seen once. The study, taken as a whole, reports: Ophthalmopathy was distinguished from stable hyperthyroidism by 13 V-J signatures. Most thyroid clonotypes with frequency above 0.001 were detected in blood.

From germline, CDR1 is SNHLY and CDR2 FYNNEI. The junction had 4 bases not matched to a gene; V was cut back by 8 bases and J by 6 bases. The CDR3 has 13 residues. The receptor's source is a man aged 45-65 years with Graves' ophthalmopathy. V is TRBV2 and J is TRBJ2-1; 10 bases are a match to TRBD2. Input material: blood. The CDR3 protein is CASEASGSNEQFF. The CDR3 DNA reads TGTGCCAGCGAGGCTAGCGGGAGCAATGAGCAGTTCTTC.